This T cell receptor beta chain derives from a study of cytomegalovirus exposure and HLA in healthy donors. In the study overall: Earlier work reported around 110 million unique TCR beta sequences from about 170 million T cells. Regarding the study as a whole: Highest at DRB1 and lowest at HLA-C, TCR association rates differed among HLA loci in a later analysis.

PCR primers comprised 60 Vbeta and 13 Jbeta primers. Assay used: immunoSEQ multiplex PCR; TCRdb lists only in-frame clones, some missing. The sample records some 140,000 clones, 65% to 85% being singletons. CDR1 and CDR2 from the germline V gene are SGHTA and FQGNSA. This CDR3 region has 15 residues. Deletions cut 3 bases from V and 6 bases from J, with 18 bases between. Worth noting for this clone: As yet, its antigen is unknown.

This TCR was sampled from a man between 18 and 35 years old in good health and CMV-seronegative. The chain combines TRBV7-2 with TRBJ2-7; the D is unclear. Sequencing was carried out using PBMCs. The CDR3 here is CASSFSGRWFGEQYF. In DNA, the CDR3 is TGTGCCAGCAGCTTCAGTGGCAGGTGGTTCGGCGAGCAGTACTTC.